The next 7 T cell receptor beta chains were all read from a single sample in a study of tumor-infiltrating lymphocytes in primary liver carcinoma. A constant-region primer served to make TCR beta cDNA from about 0.45 ug total RNA. Three nested multiplex PCR rounds, a slightly modified ARM-PCR method, built the TCR beta libraries. The first two PCR rounds used TRBV1-TRBV30 forward primers with a C-beta reverse primer, roughly 11 cycles each. TCRdb passed the multiplex PCR reads through MiXCR, listing each CDR3 protein once. Seen here are some 110,000 distinct CDR3 sequences, about four fifths observed once, and the top ten hold approximately 20%. Total RNA and DNA came together from approximately 20-30 mg of bulk tissue without cell sorting. The specimen was liver tumor tissue from sampling region 3. Specified subset: tumor region T3, left-lateral pole. The receptors were sampled from a middle-aged man with primary liver carcinoma and hepatitis B virus infection.

The sample holds one count of this clonotype. The junction differs from germline at one of its ends, possibly a read error. The chain joins TRBV29-1 to TRBJ2-3; D is perhaps TRBD2 (6 bases). This CDR3 comprises 15 residues. CDR1 is SQVTM and CDR2 is ANQGSEA in the germline V gene. CDR3 coding DNA: TGTAGCGTTGAGGGCGGGACCGGCATGACAGATACGCAGTATTTT. Its protein is CSVEGGTGMTDTQYF.

V gene TRBV7-8 combines with J gene TRBJ2-7; 8 positions agree with TRBD2. Germline CDR1 reads SGHVS; CDR2 reads FQNEAQ. This CDR3 spans 15 amino acids. With 9 bases clipped from V and 6 bases from J, the junction kept 16 bases outside the gene matches. The CDR3 sequence is CASNVTSGASSEQYF. The CDR3 DNA sequence: TGTGCCAGTAACGTAACTAGCGGAGCTAGCTCCGAGCAGTACTTC.

A word on this clonotype: An end of the junction does not agree with germline; a read error may underlie this. This rearrangement joins TRBV12-3 or TRBV12-4 to TRBJ2-5; possible D gene TRBD1, 5 bases. This CDR3 contains 13 residues. CDR3 protein: CASNLVQGETQYF. CDR3 coding DNA: TGCGCCAGCAATTTGGTCCAGGGAGAGACCCAGTACTTC.

As concerns this clonotype: An end of the junction differs from the germline gene, which may be a read error. The chain joins TRBV2 to TRBJ2-3; no clear D gene. Germline loops: CDR1 SNHLY, CDR2 FYNNEI. CDR3 length equals 11 residues. The CDR3 reads CASRFEDTLYF. The DNA of the CDR3 is TGTGCCAGCAGATTCGAAGATACGCTGTATTTC.

A note on this clonotype: Germline and junction disagree at one end, which may indicate a read error. DNA of the CDR3: TGCAGCGTGTATCCTAGCGAAGGCACAGATACGCTGTATTTT. Translated, it gives CSVYPSEGTDTLYF. The rearrangement links TRBV29-1 to TRBJ2-3; the D gene is possibly TRBD2 (6 bases). The CDR3 has 14 amino acids. Per germline, CDR1 SQVTM and CDR2 ANQGSEA.

The chain links TRBV11-2 to TRBJ2-6; possibly TRBD1 or TRBD2 for D (6 bases each). Trimming left V 10 bases short and J 0 bases short, with 31 bases between. Germline-derived CDR1 and CDR2 are SGHAT and FQNNGV. The CDR3 is 21 residues long. The CDR3 DNA reads as TGTGCCAACAGTATGGGGGGAGACGGGGGCATTTCCCTCTCTGGGGCCAACGTCCTGACTTTC. This codes for CANSMGGDGGISLSGANVLTF.

About this clonotype itself: A junction boundary mismatches the germline segment, possibly from a read error. V and J are TRBV4-3 and TRBJ1-2, with D maybe TRBD1 (6 bases). The V gene's germline CDR1 is LGHNA and CDR2 YSLEER. CDR3 length equals 16 residues. For the CDR3, the DNA is TGCGCCAGCTGCCAGGCAGGTACAGGGAGGAACTATGGCTACACGTTC. Encoded protein: CASCQAGTGRNYGYTF.